This entry features one T cell receptor (beta chain) sequence. Antigen unknown. The study ran the assay at deep level. Some clones are missing from TCRdb's copy, which holds only in-frame ones; the method was immunoSEQ multiplex PCR. In the table there are hundreds of thousands of clones, 90% to 96% of which are singletons. This specimen belongs to a study of shared clonotypes between healthy human individuals. Study at large: Researchers drew samples from two women and a few men aged 18 to 49.

The V end was cut by 1 base, the J end by 2 bases, with 12 bases between. Germline V CDR1 and CDR2: LNHNV, YYDKDF (reference sequence). CDR3 length: 16 amino acids. Study-wide findings and caveats: Several donors held roughly 5% of naive CD4 clonotypes in common. Memory subsets generally showed smaller estimated richness than naive subsets did.

The clonotype was recovered from a woman younger than 45 in good health. The sample was naive CD4+ T cells sorted from blood. Subset reported: CD45RA+ positively selected. The rearrangement uses TRBV15 and TRBJ1-3; D might be TRBD1 (6 bases). The CDR3 nucleotides read TGTGCCACCAGCAGAGGCGGAGGGGGAACTGGAAACACCATATATTTT. It specifies CATSRGGGGTGNTIYF.